The rows below give T cell receptor beta chains drawn from one sample of a study of shared clonotypes between healthy human individuals. TCRdb's table, derived via immunoSEQ multiplex PCR, lists solely in-frame clones and lacks some. The sample contains more than 2,000,000 clones, roughly 92% of which appear only once. The sample consisted of naive CD4+ T cells sorted from blood. These receptors were taken from a man between 18 and 29 years old in good health. The CDR3 runs from the conserved cysteine through the conserved F or W. D genes are given only for firm matches. Some rows have no size entry. The others give once, few or many, or a class for an expanded clone.

abundance | j_gene | d_gene | v_gene | CDR3aa | CDR3nt
. | TRBJ2-2 | TRBD1 | TRBV18 | CASSPGQEGTGELFF | TGTGCCAGCTCACCAGGACAGGAAGGGACCGGGGAGCTGTTTTTT
. | TRBJ1-4 | . | TRBV11-2 | CASSPRGIEKLFF | TGTGCCAGCAGCCCCCGGGGGATCGAAAAACTGTTTTTT
once | TRBJ1-1 | TRBD1 | TRBV2 | CASNPSDRGITEAFF | TGTGCCAGCAACCCTTCTGACAGGGGGATCACTGAAGCTTTCTTT
. | TRBJ2-5 | . | TRBV7-2 | CASSLAGVQETQYF | TGTGCCAGCAGCTTAGCGGGGGTACAAGAGACCCAGTACTTC
. | TRBJ2-7 | . | TRBV5-1 | CASSLVGAMDEQYF | TGCGCCAGCAGCTTGGTGGGGGCGATGGACGAGCAGTACTTC
. | TRBJ2-7 | . | TRBV5-5 | CASSLGVLQGRLDEQYF | TGTGCCAGCAGCTTGGGGGTTCTGCAGGGGCGTTTGGATGAGCAGTACTTC
once | TRBJ2-3 | TRBD1 | TRBV28 | CASTYLGQGEDTQYF | TGTGCCAGCACCTATCTAGGACAGGGAGAAGATACGCAGTATTTT
. | TRBJ2-3 | . | TRBV9 | CASSVGVSSTDTQYF | TGTGCCAGCAGCGTAGGTGTCTCGAGCACAGATACGCAGTATTTT
. | TRBJ2-2 | . | TRBV23-1 | CAGTGINTGELFF | TGCGCCGGAACAGGGATAAACACCGGGGAGCTGTTTTTT
. | TRBJ1-3 | . | TRBV7-2 | CASSLGLGWGRNTIYF | TGTGCCAGCAGTTTAGGTTTAGGATGGGGCCGAAACACCATATATTTT
once | TRBJ2-1 | TRBD2 | TRBV2 | CASRSSGRNNEQFF | TGTGCCAGCAGGTCTAGCGGGAGGAACAATGAGCAGTTCTTC
. | TRBJ2-3 | TRBD2 | TRBV9 | CASSIAGNTDTQYF | TGTGCCAGCAGTATAGCGGGGAACACAGATACGCAGTATTTT
few | TRBJ1-1 | . | TRBV5-6 | CASSFQVLVDTEAFF | TGTGCCAGCAGCTTTCAGGTATTAGTCGACACTGAAGCTTTCTTT
. | TRBJ1-1 | . | TRBV4-1 | CASSQSPVMNTEAFF | TGCGCCAGCAGCCAAAGCCCCGTAATGAACACTGAAGCTTTCTTT
once | TRBJ2-1 | TRBD2 | TRBV19 | CASSTIAGSYNEQFF | TGTGCCAGTAGTACCATAGCGGGCTCCTACAATGAGCAGTTCTTC
. | TRBJ2-4 | . | TRBV9 | CASSVEGLAKNIQYF | TGTGCCAGCAGCGTAGAGGGGCTAGCCAAAAACATTCAGTACTTC
. | TRBJ1-1 | TRBD1 | TRBV9 | CASSPTTGAVNTEAFF | TGTGCCAGCAGCCCGACTACAGGGGCGGTCAACACTGAAGCTTTCTTT
. | TRBJ2-7 | . | TRBV19 | CASTTGLWYEQYF | TGTGCCAGTACTACAGGGTTGTGGTACGAGCAGTACTTC
. | TRBJ1-1 | TRBD1 | TRBV30 | CAWDRAANTEAFF | TGTGCCTGGGACAGGGCCGCGAACACTGAAGCTTTCTTT
. | TRBJ2-6 | TRBD1 | TRBV18 | CASSQLLTTPGQGKSGANVLTF | TGTGCCAGCTCACAACTACTGACAACGCCGGGACAGGGGAAGTCTGGGGCCAACGTCCTGACTTTC
. | TRBJ1-4 | . | TRBV2 | CASTPRRATNEKLFF | TGTGCCAGCACGCCCCGGCGGGCAACTAATGAAAAACTGTTTTTT
. | TRBJ2-3 | . | TRBV5-4 | CASSPTTDTQYF | TGTGCCAGCAGCCCGACCACAGATACGCAGTATTTT
. | TRBJ1-2 | . | TRBV7-2 | CASSPTGTLDYGYTF | TGTGCCAGCAGCCCTACCGGGACCCTAGACTATGGCTACACCTTC
. | TRBJ2-7 | TRBD1 | TRBV18 | CASSEYRSGTGGDEQYF | TGTGCCAGCTCCGAATACCGATCCGGGACAGGGGGCGACGAGCAGTACTTC
. | TRBJ2-2 | TRBD1 | TRBV2 | CASGQGALNTGELFF | TGTGCCAGTGGACAGGGAGCATTGAACACCGGGGAGCTGTTTTTT
once | TRBJ1-1 | . | TRBV5-8 | CASSLQGGMNTEAFF | TGTGCCAGCAGCTTGCAGGGTGGTATGAACACTGAAGCTTTCTTT
once | TRBJ1-5 | . | TRBV28 | CASSLPRDRSSRGPQHF | TGTGCCAGCAGCTTGCCCCGTGACAGGTCTTCACGCGGGCCCCAGCATTTT
. | TRBJ2-7 | . | TRBV6-5 | CASSLRGLIYEQYF | TGTGCCAGCAGCCTAAGAGGACTAATCTACGAGCAGTACTTC
once | TRBJ2-5 | . | TRBV4-3 | CASSQDQGVGTQYF | TGCGCCAGCAGCCAAGACCAGGGCGTTGGGACCCAGTACTTC
. | TRBJ2-6 | . | TRBV2 | CASRQGGGANVLTF | TGTGCCAGCAGGCAGGGTGGTGGGGCCAACGTCCTGACTTTC
. | TRBJ2-2 | . | TRBV5-1 | CASSSGDTGELFF | TGCGCCAGCAGCTCCGGGGACACCGGGGAGCTGTTTTTT
. | TRBJ1-2 | TRBD1 | TRBV7-2 | CASSLEAGTGGQNGYGYTF | TGTGCCAGCAGCTTAGAGGCCGGGACAGGGGGCCAAAATGGTTATGGCTACACCTTC
once | TRBJ1-1 | . | TRBV9 | CASSVVRQLNTEAFF | TGTGCCAGCAGCGTAGTTAGGCAATTGAACACTGAAGCTTTCTTT
. | TRBJ1-3 | . | TRBV18 | CASSSENGNTIYF | TGTGCCAGCTCATCAGAGAACGGAAACACCATATATTTT
. | TRBJ2-2 | . | TRBV10-2 | CASSAAHQAGELFF | TGCGCCAGCAGTGCGGCACACCAAGCCGGGGAGCTGTTTTTT
once | TRBJ2-5 | TRBD2 | TRBV18 | CASLWPGGETQYF | TGTGCCAGCTTGTGGCCGGGAGGAGAGACCCAGTACTTC
. | TRBJ1-4 | TRBD1 | TRBV19 | CASHRTGTTNEKLFF | TGTGCCAGTCACCGGACAGGGACAACTAATGAAAAACTGTTTTTT
. | TRBJ2-3 | TRBD1 | TRBV6-5 | CASSYRGQGGDTQYF | TGTGCCAGCAGTTACCGCGGACAGGGGGGAGATACGCAGTATTTT
. | TRBJ1-5 | TRBD1 | TRBV5-1 | CASSPTTGGNQPQHF | TGCGCCAGCAGCCCAACGACAGGGGGCAATCAGCCCCAGCATTTT
. | TRBJ2-3 | . | TRBV18 | CASSPPPLWGKSGNTQYF | TGTGCCAGCTCACCACCGCCGCTTTGGGGCAAGAGCGGTAATACGCAGTATTTT
once | TRBJ2-4 | . | TRBV19 | CATRPKNIQYF | TGTGCCACCAGGCCCAAAAACATTCAGTACTTC
few | TRBJ1-1 | . | TRBV29-1 | CSVHQGKNTEAFF | TGCAGCGTGCATCAGGGGAAGAACACTGAAGCTTTCTTT
. | TRBJ2-7 | TRBD2 | TRBV5-1 | CASSLEAGVWYEQYF | TGCGCCAGCAGCTTGGAGGCGGGAGTATGGTACGAGCAGTACTTC
. | TRBJ2-7 | . | TRBV27 | CASRQRGAEGPYEQYF | TGTGCCAGCAGACAAAGGGGGGCCGAGGGACCTTACGAGCAGTACTTC
. | TRBJ1-5 | . | TRBV6-1 | CASSEGWGESNQPQHF | TGTGCCAGCAGTGAAGGGTGGGGAGAGAGTAATCAGCCCCAGCATTTT
. | TRBJ1-4 | . | TRBV30 | CAAKGLATNEKLFF | TGTGCCGCGAAGGGGCTCGCAACTAATGAAAAACTGTTTTTT
. | TRBJ1-2 | TRBD1 | TRBV7-9 | CASSLRQGDYGYTF | TGTGCCAGCAGCTTGCGACAGGGAGACTATGGCTACACCTTC
. | TRBJ1-5 | . | TRBV30 | CAWSTPGSQPQHF | TGTGCCTGGAGTACACCCGGGAGTCAGCCCCAGCATTTT
. | TRBJ2-5 | . | TRBV30 | CAWEGGSQETQYF | TGTGCCTGGGAAGGGGGGAGCCAAGAGACCCAGTACTTC
. | TRBJ2-3 | TRBD2 | TRBV11-2 | CASSREPGLAGPDTQYF | TGTGCCAGCAGCCGTGAACCGGGACTAGCGGGACCAGATACGCAGTATTTT
. | TRBJ2-3 | . | TRBV2 | CASTQGAGGLTDTQYF | TGTGCCAGCACCCAGGGGGCGGGAGGTTTGACAGATACGCAGTATTTT
. | TRBJ2-6 | . | TRBV19 | CASSILVEPSSGANVLTF | TGTGCCAGTAGTATTCTCGTGGAACCCAGCTCTGGGGCCAACGTCCTGACTTTC
once | TRBJ1-4 | . | TRBV5-1 | CASSLEGAGEKLFF | TGCGCCAGCAGCTTGGAAGGGGCCGGGGAAAAACTGTTTTTT
. | TRBJ1-1 | TRBD1 | TRBV10-3 | CAISRDRARNTEAFF | TGTGCCATCAGCCGGGACAGGGCACGGAACACTGAAGCTTTCTTT
once | TRBJ2-1 | . | TRBV10-3 | CAISQPTGEQFF | TGTGCCATCAGCCAACCGACAGGAGAGCAGTTCTTC
. | TRBJ1-5 | . | TRBV11-2 | CASSSTVRSNQPQHF | TGTGCCAGCAGCTCGACAGTTAGGAGCAATCAGCCCCAGCATTTT
. | TRBJ2-5 | TRBD1 | TRBV5-4 | CASRDGTGGETQYF | TGTGCCAGCAGAGACGGGACAGGTGGAGAGACCCAGTACTTC
. | TRBJ2-3 | TRBD1 | TRBV2 | CASSQTGNTDTQYF | TGTGCCAGCAGCCAGACAGGGAATACAGATACGCAGTATTTT
. | TRBJ2-5 | . | TRBV18 | CASLPYRDSRGETQYF | TGTGCCAGCTTACCCTACCGGGACTCCCGAGGAGAGACCCAGTACTTC
. | TRBJ2-1 | TRBD2 | TRBV19 | CATRLGGYHEQFF | TGTGCCACCCGCCTGGGAGGGTACCATGAGCAGTTCTTC